Listed here are 25 T cell receptor beta chains from one sample, sequenced in a study of blood T cell repertoires in COVID-19. Sequencing used immunoSEQ multiplex PCR; TCRdb keeps in-frame clones, though not all of them. The table lists 120,000 to 150,000 clones, roughly 80% of them singletons. Sequencing input: peripheral blood. Receptors originate from a woman of 80 years or more in a cohort sampled during active or convalescent COVID-19.

Remarks on this clone: This sample includes further DNA sequences coding for the same CDR3. The chain carries TRBV7-2 and TRBJ2-1; 7 bases fit TRBD1. V shed 4 bases and J 3 bases; nucleotides not matched to a gene: 3. The CDR3 length is 14 residues. Germline V lookup: CDR1 SGHTA, CDR2 FQGNSA. CDR3 sequence (DNA): TGTGCCAGCAGCTCCCGGACAGGCTACAATGAGCAGTTCTTC. The encoded protein is CASSSRTGYNEQFF.

The chain is built from TRBV2 and TRBJ1-3; 12 bases agree with TRBD1. The J segment lost 3 bases and the V segment lost 8 bases, leaving 5 bases of the junction unmatched. The germline V gene encodes CDR1 SNHLY and CDR2 FYNNEI. The CDR3 is 15 amino acids. The CDR3 loop reads CASPGQGAIGNTIYF. CDR3 in DNA: TGTGCCAGCCCGGGACAGGGGGCGATTGGAAACACCATATATTTT. Based on the CDR3 plus reference TRBV2 and TRBJ1-3, the full variable domain is EPEVTQTPSHQVTQMGQEVILRCVPISNHLYFYWYRQILGQKVEFLVSFYNNEISEKSEIFDDQFSVERPDGSNFTLKIRSTKLEDSAMYFCASPGQGAIGNTIYFGEGSWLTVV.

V is TRBV15 and J is TRBJ1-4, with D uncertain. Trimming cost V 6 bases and J 5 bases, with 13 bases left between them. Germline V gene lookup returns CDR1 LNHNV and CDR2 YYDKDF (reference sequence). This CDR3 has 14 residues. CDR3 protein: CATRPPGVNEKLFF. CDR3 nucleotides: TGTGCCACCAGACCGCCAGGCGTCAATGAAAAACTGTTTTTT.

This sequence joins TRBV7-2 and TRBJ1-1, with D possibly matching TRBD1 (6 bases). CDR1 and CDR2 (germline): SGHTA, FQGNSA. CDR3 length equals 15 residues. Trimming cost V 5 bases and J 0 bases, with 13 bases left between them. CDR3: CASSPPTGMNTEAFF. CDR3 DNA: TGTGCCAGCAGCCCCCCGACAGGTATGAACACTGAAGCTTTCTTT.

V usage is TRBV7-8 and J usage is TRBJ1-6, with a tentative D call TRBD1 (6 bases). Trimming took 1 base from V and 7 from J, leaving 11 bases between them. Germline CDR1 and CDR2: SGHVS and FQNEAQ. This CDR3 is 15 amino acids long. This CDR3 is CASSLGQVRNSPLHF. The CDR3 nucleotides read TGTGCCAGCAGCTTAGGACAGGTGCGAAATTCACCCCTCCACTTT. The full variable domain, its missing parts supplied by reference TRBV7-8 and TRBJ1-6, is GAGVSQSPRYKVAKRGQDVALRCDPISGHVSLFWYQQALGQGPEFLTYFQNEAQLDKSGLPSDRFFAERPEGSVSTLKIQRTQQEDSAVYLCASSLGQVRNSPLHFGNGTRLTVT.

The V and J genes are TRBV7-9 and TRBJ2-7; D is perhaps TRBD1 (6 bases). Looked up from germline, CDR1 is SEHNR and CDR2 is FQNEAQ (reference sequence). This CDR3 has 15 amino acids. V lost 3 bases, J lost 5 bases, and 17 bases lay in between. The CDR3 region is CASSFRGTLPDEQYF. The CDR3 nucleotides are TGTGCCAGCAGCTTTAGGGGGACCCTCCCTGACGAGCAGTACTTC.

The chain combines TRBV2 with TRBJ2-7; no firm D call. Germline CDR1 reads SNHLY; CDR2 reads FYNNEI. The CDR3 spans 13 residues. The V and J ends lost 2 bases and 2 bases respectively, with 7 bases between them. The CDR3 bases are TGTGCCAGCAGTGAAATACCGGCCTACGAGCAGTACTTC. It specifies CASSEIPAYEQYF.

The chain's CDR3 is CATSPGAGGRVYGYTF. CDR3 nucleotide sequence: TGTGCCACCAGCCCTGGGGCGGGGGGCCGGGTCTATGGCTACACCTTC. The V and J genes are TRBV15 and TRBJ1-2; D may be TRBD1 (6 bases). Trimming took 5 bases from V and 4 from J, leaving 20 bases between them. The CDR3 has 16 amino acids. The germline CDR1 and CDR2 sequences are LNHNV and YYDKDF (reference sequence). Variable domain in full (rest from reference TRBV15 and TRBJ1-2): DAMVIQNPRYQVTQFGKPVTLSCSQTLNHNVMYWYQQKSSQAPKLLFHYYDKDFNNEADTPDNFQSRRPNTSFCFLDIRSPGLGDTAMYLCATSPGAGGRVYGYTFGSGTRLTVV.

V and J are TRBV28 and TRBJ1-5, with 7 bases identical to TRBD1. Per the germline V gene, CDR1 is MDHEN and CDR2 is SYDVKM. The CDR3 has 17 residues. V was pared by 6 bases and J by 1 base, with 12 bases of the junction left unmatched. CDR3 amino acids: CASRTGRRVRSNQPQHF. CDR3 sequence (DNA): TGTGCCAGCAGGACAGGGAGGAGGGTTAGGAGCAATCAGCCCCAGCATTTT.

The rearrangement joins TRBV30 to TRBJ1-2, with D perhaps matching TRBD1 (5 bases). The CDR3 contains 13 residues. Per germline, CDR1 GTSNPN and CDR2 SVGIG (reference sequence). V lost 0 bases and J lost 7, with 12 bases in between. The CDR3 spells CAWSVSGGGGYTF. CDR3 nucleotides: TGTGCCTGGAGTGTTTCCGGGGGGGGTGGCTACACCTTC.

The chain couples TRBV10-3 to TRBJ1-2; 8 bases are a match to TRBD1. The junction had 4 bases not matched to a gene; V was cut back by 4 bases and J by 6 bases. The germline gives CDR1 ENHRY, CDR2 SYGVKD. This CDR3 is 13 amino acids long. The CDR3 DNA is TGTGCCATCAGTGTTGCACAGGGGGATGGCTACACCTTC. Its protein is CAISVAQGDGYTF.

The chain couples TRBV6-2 or TRBV6-3 to TRBJ2-7, with 9 bases matching TRBD2. V lost 4 bases, J lost 2 bases, and 9 bases stayed unmatched. CDR3 length: 16 amino acids. The germline CDR1 and CDR2 sequences are MNHEY and SVGEGT. The CDR3 region has the DNA TGTGCCAGCAGTTCCCCTAGCCAGCGGGGGGCCTACGAGCAGTACGTC. It translates to CASSSPSQRGAYEQYV.

This chain links TRBV6-6 with TRBJ1-2; a weak D match, TRBD1 (5 bases). Germline V lookup: CDR1 MNHNY, CDR2 SVGAGI (reference sequence). The CDR3 runs 13 residues. Deletions cut 6 bases from V and 5 bases from J, with 13 bases between. The CDR3 DNA sequence: TGTGCCAGCAGAGGGGATACGGGTTATGGCTACACCTTC. Encoded protein: CASRGDTGYGYTF.

V and J are TRBV6-6 and TRBJ2-7; D unclear. The germline gives CDR1 MNHNY, CDR2 SVGAGI (reference sequence). The ends were cut back, 5 bases at V and 3 bases at J, with 8 bases in the middle. The CDR3 is 12 amino acids. The CDR3 protein is CASSRASYEQYV. The DNA of the CDR3 is TGTGCCAGCAGTCGGGCCAGCTACGAGCAGTACGTC.

The genes are TRBV20-1 and TRBJ2-5; D is possibly TRBD1 (6 bases). The germline V gene encodes CDR1 DFQATT and CDR2 SNEGSKA (reference sequence). The CDR3 is 11 amino acids. V lost 5 bases to trimming and J lost 5 bases, with 9 bases between them. The DNA of the CDR3 is TGCAGTGCTGAGAGGGGGGAGACCCAGTACTTC. This sequence encodes CSAERGETQYF.

The chain uses TRBV5-4 and TRBJ2-5; TRBD2 matches 9 bases. The CDR3 contains 17 residues. Trimming removed 3 bases from V and 4 bases from J; junction bases left unmatched: 13. Looked up from germline, CDR1 is SGHNT and CDR2 is YYREEE (reference sequence). The CDR3 protein is CASSSPFGRGGIETQYF. The DNA of the CDR3 is TGTGCCAGCAGCTCACCCTTCGGGCGGGGGGGCATAGAGACCCAGTACTTC.

The rearrangement links TRBV2 to TRBJ1-2; tentatively, D is TRBD1 (5 bases). Germline-derived CDR1 and CDR2 are SNHLY and FYNNEI. The CDR3 covers 14 residues. The V end lost 6 bases, the J end lost 0 bases, and 11 bases lay between the germline ends. The CDR3 nucleotides are TGTGCCAGCAGAGTGGACAACTCTAACTATGGCTACACCTTC. It specifies CASRVDNSNYGYTF. The full variable domain, completed using reference TRBV2 and TRBJ1-2, is EPEVTQTPSHQVTQMGQEVILRCVPISNHLYFYWYRQILGQKVEFLVSFYNNEISEKSEIFDDQFSVERPDGSNFTLKIRSTKLEDSAMYFCASRVDNSNYGYTFGSGTRLTVV.

The chain uses TRBV7-6 and TRBJ1-3; 7 bases line up with TRBD1. Germline CDR1 reads SGHVS; CDR2 reads FNYEAQ. V gave up 2 bases and J gave up 4 bases; unmatched junction bases: 5. The CDR3 runs 15 residues. CDR3 residues: CASSLYRGNGNTIYF. For the CDR3, the DNA is TGTGCCAGCAGCTTATACAGGGGCAACGGAAACACCATATATTTT.

This clone has just one count. J is TRBJ1-1 and V is TRBV5-1, with TRBD1 as a possible D gene (6 bases). From germline, CDR1 is SGHRS and CDR2 YFSETQ. The CDR3 contains 15 residues. V lost 0 bases and J 5 bases, leaving 14 bases between the germline ends. The DNA of the CDR3 is TGCGCCAGCAGCTTGGAAGGACAGTTTATGACTGAAGCTTTCTTT. This gives the protein CASSLEGQFMTEAFF.

The rearrangement joins TRBV3-1 (or the pseudogene TRBV3-2) to TRBJ1-2; D perhaps matches TRBD1 (5 bases). Germline V gives CDR1 LGHDT, CDR2 YNNKEL (reference sequence). The CDR3 covers 12 residues. Trimming removed 4 bases from V and 8 bases from J, with 11 bases in between. The CDR3 region is CASSLGWTGYTF. CDR3 DNA: TGTGCCAGCAGCCTAGGATGGACAGGCTACACCTTC.

Only one count was recorded for this clone. The chain has TRBV29-1 and TRBJ1-4, with 7 bases that match TRBD1. The V gene end was trimmed by 6 bases and the J gene end by 8 bases; junction bases not matched to a gene: 3. Germline assignment: CDR1 SQVTM and CDR2 ANQGSEA. This CDR3 region has 11 residues. CDR3 in DNA: TGCAGCGTCAGGGGGGAAGAAAAACTGTTTTTT. Translated: CSVRGEEKLFF.

The rearrangement links TRBV21-1 to TRBJ2-4; TRBD2, the table's D call, was not compared with the DNA. TRBV21-1 is flagged as a pseudogene. This CDR3 has 11 residues. In DNA form, the CDR3 reads TGTGCCACCCCACTACAGGCGGGGAAGTACTTC. It translates to CATPLQAGKYF.

The chain joins TRBV6-5 to TRBJ1-2; D is undetermined. CDR3 size: 13 residues. Trimming took off 6 bases at V and 9 bases at J, with 17 bases between the two ends. In germline, CDR1 is MNHEY, CDR2 SVGAGI. CDR3 loop: CASRVVSSSSYTF. In nucleotides, the CDR3 is TGTGCCAGCAGGGTGGTGAGCTCTTCAAGCTACACCTTC.

CDR3 DNA: TGTGCCAGTAGTATAACCCACCGGGACAGGGGGCTGTATGAGCAGTTCTTC. This sequence encodes CASSITHRDRGLYEQFF. The chain carries TRBV19 and TRBJ2-1, with 12 bases lining up with TRBD1. CDR3 length: 17 amino acids. The germline V gene encodes CDR1 LNHDA and CDR2 SQIVND (reference sequence). With 2 bases clipped from V and 8 bases from J, the junction kept 10 bases outside the gene matches.

The rearrangement joins TRBV6-5 to TRBJ2-3, with 7 bases lining up with TRBD2. The CDR3 is 13 amino acids. Trimming took 7 bases from V and 6 from J; bases not matched to a gene: 7. Germline V CDR1 and CDR2: MNHEY, SVGAGI. The CDR3 bases are TGTGCCAGCACCCAAGTGCGGGGGGATACGCAGTATTTT. Translated, it gives CASTQVRGDTQYF.